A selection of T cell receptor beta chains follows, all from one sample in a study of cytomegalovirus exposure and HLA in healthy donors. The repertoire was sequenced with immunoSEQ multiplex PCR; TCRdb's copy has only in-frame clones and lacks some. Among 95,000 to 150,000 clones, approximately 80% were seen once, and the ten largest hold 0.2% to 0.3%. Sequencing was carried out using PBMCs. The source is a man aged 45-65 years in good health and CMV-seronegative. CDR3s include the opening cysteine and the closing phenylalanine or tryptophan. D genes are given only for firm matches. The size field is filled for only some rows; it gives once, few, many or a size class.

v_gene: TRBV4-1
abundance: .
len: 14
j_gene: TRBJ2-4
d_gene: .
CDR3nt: TGCGCCAGCAGCCAACCGGGAGCCAAAAACATTCAGTACTTC
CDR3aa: CASSQPGAKNIQYF

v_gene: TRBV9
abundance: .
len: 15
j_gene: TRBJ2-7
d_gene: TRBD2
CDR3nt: TGTGCCAGCAGCCCCCGTAGCGGGAGTACGGGAGAGCAGTACTTC
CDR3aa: CASSPRSGSTGEQYF

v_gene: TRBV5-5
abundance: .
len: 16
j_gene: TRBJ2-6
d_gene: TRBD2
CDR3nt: TGTGCCAGCAGGGGAGGGGTCTACTCTGGGGCCAACGTCCTGACTTTC
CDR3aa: CASRGGVYSGANVLTF

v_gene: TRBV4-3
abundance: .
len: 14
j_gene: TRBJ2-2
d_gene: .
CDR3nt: TGCGCCAGCAGCCCAAAAGCCAACTACGGGGAGCTGTTTTTT
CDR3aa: CASSPKANYGELFF

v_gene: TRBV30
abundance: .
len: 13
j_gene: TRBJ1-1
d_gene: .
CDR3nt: TGTGCCTGGAGGCTAGACAGGAACACTGAAGCTTTCTTT
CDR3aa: CAWRLDRNTEAFF

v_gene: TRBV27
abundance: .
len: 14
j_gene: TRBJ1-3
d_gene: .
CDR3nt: TGTGCCAGCAGTCCGGGAGTCCAGGGAAACACCATATATTTT
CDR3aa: CASSPGVQGNTIYF

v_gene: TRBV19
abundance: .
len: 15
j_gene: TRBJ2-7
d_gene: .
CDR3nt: TGTGCCAGTAGAAGGGGAGGGGGACCCGCCTACGAGCAGTACTTC
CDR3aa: CASRRGGGPAYEQYF

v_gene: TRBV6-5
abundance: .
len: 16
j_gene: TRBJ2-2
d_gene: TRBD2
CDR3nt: TGTGCCAGCAGTTACTCGGGACTAGTCGGGACCGGGGAGCTGTTTTTT
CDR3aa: CASSYSGLVGTGELFF

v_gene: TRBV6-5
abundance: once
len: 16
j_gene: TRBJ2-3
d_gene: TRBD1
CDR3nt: TGTGCCAGCAGTTACTCTGGGACAGGGAGCACAGATACGCAGTATTTT
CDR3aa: CASSYSGTGSTDTQYF

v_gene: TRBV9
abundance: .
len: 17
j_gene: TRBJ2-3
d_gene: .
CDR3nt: TGTGCCAGCAGCGGGCGTTCAGGGCCATCATCATTGGGTACGCAGTATTTT
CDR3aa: CASSGRSGPSSLGTQYF

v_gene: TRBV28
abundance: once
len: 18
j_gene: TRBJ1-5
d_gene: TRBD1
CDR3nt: TGTGCCAGCACCCCGGGGGTACAGGGGTCCCATAGCAATCAGCCCCAGCATTTT
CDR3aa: CASTPGVQGSHSNQPQHF

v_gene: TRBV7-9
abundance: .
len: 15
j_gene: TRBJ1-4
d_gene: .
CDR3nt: TGTGCCAGCAGCTTATTAACAGAAACTAATGAAAAACTGTTTTTT
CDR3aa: CASSLLTETNEKLFF

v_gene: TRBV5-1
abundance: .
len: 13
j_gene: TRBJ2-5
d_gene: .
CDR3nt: TGCGCCAGCGGAACCGGGGTCCAAGAGACCCAGTACTTC
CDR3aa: CASGTGVQETQYF

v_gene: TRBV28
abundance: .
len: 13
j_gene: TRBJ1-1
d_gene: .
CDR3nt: TGTGCCAGTTGGGAGGGGGGAACCACTGAAGCTTTCTTT
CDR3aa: CASWEGGTTEAFF

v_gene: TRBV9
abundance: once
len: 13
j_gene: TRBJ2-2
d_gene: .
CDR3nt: TGTGCCAGCAGCACGGGGAACACCGGGGAGCTGTTTTTT
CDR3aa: CASSTGNTGELFF

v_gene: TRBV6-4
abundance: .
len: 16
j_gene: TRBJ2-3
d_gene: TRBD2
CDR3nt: TGTGCCAGCAGTGACTCGATACGGGAGGGCACAGATACGCAGTATTTT
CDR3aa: CASSDSIREGTDTQYF

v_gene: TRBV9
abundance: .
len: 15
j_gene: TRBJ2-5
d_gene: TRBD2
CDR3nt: TGTGCCAGCAGCCCCCGGGGGGGGTCAGGAGAGACCCAGTACTTC
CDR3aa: CASSPRGGSGETQYF

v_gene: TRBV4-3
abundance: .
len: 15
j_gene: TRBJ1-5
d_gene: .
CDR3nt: TGCGCCAGCAGCCAAGACCCACAGGGACATCAGCCCCAGCATTTT
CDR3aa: CASSQDPQGHQPQHF

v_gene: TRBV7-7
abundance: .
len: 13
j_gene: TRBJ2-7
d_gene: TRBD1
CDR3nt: TGTGCCAGCAGCTCAACAGGGGCCTCCGAGCAGTACTTC
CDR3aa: CASSSTGASEQYF

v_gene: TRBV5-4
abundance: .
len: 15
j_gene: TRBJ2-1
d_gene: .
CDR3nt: TGTGCCAGCAGCCGGGGCCCGGGGGACGGCAATGAGCAGTTCTTC
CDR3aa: CASSRGPGDGNEQFF

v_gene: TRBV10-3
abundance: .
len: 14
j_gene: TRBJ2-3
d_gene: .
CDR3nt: TGTGCCATCGGGGGCCGTAGTAGCACAGATACGCAGTATTTT
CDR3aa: CAIGGRSSTDTQYF

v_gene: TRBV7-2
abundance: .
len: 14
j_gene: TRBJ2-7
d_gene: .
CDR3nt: TGTGCCAGCAGCCCCCGACTGAGCCGGGGCGAGCAGTACTTC
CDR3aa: CASSPRLSRGEQYF

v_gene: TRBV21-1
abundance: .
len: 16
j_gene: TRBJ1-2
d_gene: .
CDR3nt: TGTGCCAGCAGCTTGGACCGACAGACCCAGGACTATGGCTACACCTTC
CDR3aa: CASSLDRQTQDYGYTF

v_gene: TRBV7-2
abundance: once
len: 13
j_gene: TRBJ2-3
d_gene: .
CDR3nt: TGTGCCAGCACCTGGGGGACAACAGATACGCAGTATTTT
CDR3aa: CASTWGTTDTQYF

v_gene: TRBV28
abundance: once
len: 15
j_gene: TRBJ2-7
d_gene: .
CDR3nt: TGTGCCACCTTTGGGGGGACAGACTATTCCTACGAGCAGTACTTC
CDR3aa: CATFGGTDYSYEQYF

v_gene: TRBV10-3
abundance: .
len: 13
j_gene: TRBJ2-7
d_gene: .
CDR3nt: TGTGCCATCAGTGAGTCTAACTTGAGGGAGCAGTACTTC
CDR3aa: CAISESNLREQYF

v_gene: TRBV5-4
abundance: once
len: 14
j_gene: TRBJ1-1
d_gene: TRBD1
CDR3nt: TGTGCCACCGCATCAGGGGGCTGGGACACTGAAGCTTTCTTT
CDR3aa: CATASGGWDTEAFF

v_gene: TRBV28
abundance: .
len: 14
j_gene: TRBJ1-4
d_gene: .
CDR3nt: TGTGCCGTTCGCAGGGGTACGGGGAATGAAAAACTGTTTTTT
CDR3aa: CAVRRGTGNEKLFF

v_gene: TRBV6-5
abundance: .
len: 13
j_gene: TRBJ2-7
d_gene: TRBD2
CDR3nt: TGTGCCAGCAGTCCGAGCGGGGGCTACGAGCAGTACTTC
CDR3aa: CASSPSGGYEQYF